The rows below give T cell receptor beta chains drawn from one sample of a study of blood T cell repertoires in COVID-19. The method was immunoSEQ multiplex PCR; TCRdb's version includes in-frame clones alone and lacks a portion of them. The sample comprises approximately 230,000 clones, 65% to 90% of which are singletons, and less than 2% rests with the top ten. Sequencing used PBMCs or T cells enriched from blood (not recorded which). Receptors originate from a man between 35 and 55 years old who had recovered from COVID-19. Both conserved end residues are part of each CDR3. The D gene is left open where the match is weak. Expanded clones are given a class, and other clones once, few, many or no size at all.

clone_size,d_call,v_call,j_call,cdr3_nt,cdr3_aa
once,TRBD1,TRBV6-5,TRBJ1-6,TGTGCCAGCTGCTTGGACAGGGGTAACTCACCCCTCCACTTT,CASCLDRGNSPLHF
once,-,TRBV28,TRBJ2-2,TGTGCCAGCATGGGCTTTAACACCGGGGAGCTGTTTTTT,CASMGFNTGELFF
-,-,TRBV19,TRBJ2-7,TGTGCCAGTAGTATCTATGGTGGCGAGCAGTACTTC,CASSIYGGEQYF
-,TRBD2,TRBV3-1/TRBV3-2,TRBJ2-7,TGTGCCAACAGCCAAGTAGCGGGTCGGCAGTACTTC,CANSQVAGRQYF
-,TRBD1,TRBV6-5,TRBJ2-3,TGTGCCATACGAATGGGACAGGGGGTGGGGGATACGCAGTATTTT,CAIRMGQGVGDTQYF
once,TRBD1,TRBV6-2/TRBV6-3,TRBJ2-1,TGTGCCAGCAGCTCCAACATCCGGGACAGGGGCTCCCTTCCCAACAATGAGCAGTTCTTC,CASSSNIRDRGSLPNNEQFF
few,TRBD1,TRBV2,TRBJ1-1,TGTGCCTGTTCGGGACAGGGGCTCGACACTGAAGCTTTCTTT,CACSGQGLDTEAFF
-,-,TRBV5-1,TRBJ2-7,TGCGCCAGCAGCTTGACCCCGGGACTTTACGAGCAGTACTTC,CASSLTPGLYEQYF
-,-,TRBV9,TRBJ2-1,TGTGCCAGCAGCTCTAATATCGGGCGGGGTACGCACAATGAGCAGTTCTTC,CASSSNIGRGTHNEQFF
-,TRBD1,TRBV7-2,TRBJ2-2,TGTGCCAGCAGCCTGACAGGGGGCCGGAACACCGGGGAGCTGTTTTTT,CASSLTGGRNTGELFF
-,TRBD1,TRBV15,TRBJ2-5,TGTGCCACCAGCAATACATACAGGGGGGAGACCCAGTACTTC,CATSNTYRGETQYF
-,-,TRBV6-1,TRBJ1-1,TGTGCCAGCAGTGAAGCGCTTGCAGGGGTGAACACTGAAGCTTTCTTT,CASSEALAGVNTEAFF
few,-,TRBV5-1,TRBJ1-2,TGCGCCAGCAGACCGGGAGGGAGATATGGCTACACCTTC,CASRPGGRYGYTF
-,TRBD1,TRBV14,TRBJ1-2,TGTGCCAGCAGCCAAGCGGGACAGGGCACCTATGGCTACACCTTC,CASSQAGQGTYGYTF
-,-,TRBV15,TRBJ2-4,TGTGCCACCAGCCCAGACAGGAATTTAGCCAAAAACATTCAGTACTTC,CATSPDRNLAKNIQYF
-,TRBD1,TRBV7-9,TRBJ2-1,TGTGCCAGCAGCTTAGGGGACAGGCTCTACAATGAGCAGTTCTTC,CASSLGDRLYNEQFF
-,TRBD2,TRBV28,TRBJ2-7,TGTGCCAGCACCGCCCATATCGCGGGAGTGGACGAGCAGTACTTC,CASTAHIAGVDEQYF
-,-,TRBV16,TRBJ1-3,TGTGCCAGCAGCCAATTTAACCTACGAGCACCCTCTGGAAACACCATATATTTT,CASSQFNLRAPSGNTIYF
-,TRBD1,TRBV2,TRBJ2-7,TGTGCCAGCAGTCGCCGGGACAGGGCGATCTCCTACGAGCAGTACTTC,CASSRRDRAISYEQYF
-,-,TRBV25-1,TRBJ2-5,TGTGCCAGCAGTGTGACGGGTAGGGAGACCCAGTACTTC,CASSVTGRETQYF
-,-,TRBV19,TRBJ1-5,TGTGCCAGTAGTATAACCCAGGGGTATCAGCCCCAGCATTTT,CASSITQGYQPQHF
-,-,TRBV5-6,TRBJ2-4,TGTGCCAGCAGCCGTCCCCGTACAGGTATAGCCAAAAACATTCAGTACTTC,CASSRPRTGIAKNIQYF
few,-,TRBV6-2/TRBV6-3,TRBJ2-4,TGTGCCAGCAGATACTCCGCCCAAATGGAGAACATTCAGTACTTC,CASRYSAQMENIQYF
-,TRBD1,TRBV28,TRBJ1-6,TGTGCCAGCAGTCGACAGGGACGGGATAATTCACCCCTCCACTTT,CASSRQGRDNSPLHF
few,-,TRBV9,TRBJ1-1,TGTGCCAGCAGCGTAGGCGGGACCCCAAACACTGAAGCTTTCTTT,CASSVGGTPNTEAFF
few,-,TRBV9,TRBJ1-5,TGTGATCATGAGGGCAGGCCATGCAATCAGCCCCAGCATTTT,CDHEGRPCNQPQHF
-,TRBD1,TRBV18,TRBJ1-2,TGTGCCAGCTCACTCGACAGGGTTTATGGCTACACCTTC,CASSLDRVYGYTF